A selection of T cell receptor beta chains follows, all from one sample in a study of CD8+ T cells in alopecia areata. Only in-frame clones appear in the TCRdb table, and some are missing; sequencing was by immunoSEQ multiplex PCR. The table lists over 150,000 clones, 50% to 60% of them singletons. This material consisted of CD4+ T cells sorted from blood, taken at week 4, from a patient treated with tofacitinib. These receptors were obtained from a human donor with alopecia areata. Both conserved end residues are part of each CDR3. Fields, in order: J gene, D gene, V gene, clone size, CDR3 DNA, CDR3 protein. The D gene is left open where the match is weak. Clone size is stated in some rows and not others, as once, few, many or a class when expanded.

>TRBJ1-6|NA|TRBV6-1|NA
TGTGCCAGCAGTCCCTTTGCGGGCTCACCCCTCCACTTT
CASSPFAGSPLHF
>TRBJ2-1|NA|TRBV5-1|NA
TGCGCCAGCAGCTTCCCCCGAGAGGACGAGCAGTTCTTC
CASSFPREDEQFF
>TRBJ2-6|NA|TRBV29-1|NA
TGCAGCGTTGTAAGGGGTACTGGGGCCAACGTCCTGACTTTC
CSVVRGTGANVLTF
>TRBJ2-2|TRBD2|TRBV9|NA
TGTGCCAGCAGCGCCCCGGGGACTAGCGGACGGACCGGGGAGCTGTTTTTT
CASSAPGTSGRTGELFF
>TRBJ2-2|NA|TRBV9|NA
TGTGCCAGCAGCGCTTGGACACCCGCCACCGGGGAGCTGTTTTTT
CASSAWTPATGELFF
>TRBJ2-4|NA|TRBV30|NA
TGTGCCTGTCGGGGGGCCAAAAACATTCAGTACTTC
CACRGAKNIQYF
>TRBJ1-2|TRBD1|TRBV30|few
TGTGCCTGGAGTCCCTTCACAGGGGAATTTGGAGGCTACACCTTC
CAWSPFTGEFGGYTF
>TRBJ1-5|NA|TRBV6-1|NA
TGTGCCAGCAGTGTACAGGGCAATCAGCCCCAGCATTTT
CASSVQGNQPQHF
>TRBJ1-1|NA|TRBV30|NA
TGTGCCTGGAAACCAATCAGGGGGAACACTGAAGCTTTCTTT
CAWKPIRGNTEAFF
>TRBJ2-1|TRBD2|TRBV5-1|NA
TGCGCCAGCAGCTTACTAGCGGGAGTAGGTGAGCAGTTCTTC
CASSLLAGVGEQFF
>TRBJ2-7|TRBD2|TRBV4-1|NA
TGCGCCAGCAGCCTCGCCTCCGGGACTATCTACGAGCAGTACTTC
CASSLASGTIYEQYF
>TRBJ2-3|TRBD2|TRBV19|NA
TGTGCCAGCCGCCATCCCGGGACTAGCGGCACAGATACGCAGTATTTT
CASRHPGTSGTDTQYF
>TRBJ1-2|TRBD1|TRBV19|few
TGTGCCAGCGGGCCAGGGGGCACTAACTATGGCTACACCTTC
CASGPGGTNYGYTF
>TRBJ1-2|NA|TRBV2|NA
TGTGCCAGCAGTGGCAGTTGGAAGGACTATGGCTACACCTTC
CASSGSWKDYGYTF
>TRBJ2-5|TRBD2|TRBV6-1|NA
TGTGCGTCCGTGGGGAGGGTCTTTGGAGAGACCCAGTACTTC
CASVGRVFGETQYF
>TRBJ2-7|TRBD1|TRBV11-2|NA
TGTGCCAGCACCCGCGGGACAGGGGGCCCTGAGCAGTACTTC
CASTRGTGGPEQYF
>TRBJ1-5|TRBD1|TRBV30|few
TGTGCCTGGAGTGGACAGGGTCTCCAGCCCCAGCATTTT
CAWSGQGLQPQHF
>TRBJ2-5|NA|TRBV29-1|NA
TGCAGCGTTTCCCCATCAGGGCCGGAGACCCAGTACTTC
CSVSPSGPETQYF
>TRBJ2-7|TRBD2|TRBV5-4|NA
TGTGCCAGCAGCTTGGCGAGGACTAGCGGTAGCGAGCAGTACTTC
CASSLARTSGSEQYF
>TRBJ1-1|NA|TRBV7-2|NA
TGTGCCAGCAGCGCTTCGCCGAACACTGAAGCTTTCTTT
CASSASPNTEAFF
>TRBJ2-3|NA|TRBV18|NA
TGTGCCAGCTCACGGGTGGATACGCAGTATTTT
CASSRVDTQYF